The source of this TCR beta chain is a study of shared clonotypes between healthy human individuals (TCRdb year 2020). Background on the whole study: The cohort included a few men and a couple of women between 18 and 49 years of age. For each donor, three plates each were used for CD4 naive and CD4 memory, two plates were used for CD8 naive, and one plate was used for CD8 memory. Each donor's leukapheresis produced roughly between roughly 0.85 and 9.5 billion PBMCs. To estimate repertoire size and how much clonotypes are shared between individuals, the study performed deep sequencing of blood TCR repertoires from roughly five healthy adults. To increase sequencing depth and limit assay-specific biases, TCR repertoire library preparation and sequencing were carried out by different laboratories using diverse techniques. Summary of the overall study and its limitations: Based on pairwise subsampling, the degree of clonotype sharing among donors was expected to be affected by sequencing depth. Incomplete sequencing was indicated by rarefaction of sorted-subset datasets, despite the large sequencing depth. Larger estimated clonotype richness was generally found for naive subsets than for memory subsets. Higher generation probabilities were observed for clonotypes shared by all four sorted-subset donors than for non-shared clonotypes. Because the study included a small number of donors, the genetic and exposure-history diversity represented was limited. Across four donors, approximately 5% of naive CD4, approximately 4% of naive CD8, roughly 2.3% of memory CD4, and 0.4% of memory CD8 clonotypes were shared. Sampling was restricted to blood, and TCR repertoires in tissue are likely to differ from TCR repertoires in blood.

The germline V gene (reference sequence) sets CDR1 to SEHNR and CDR2 to FQNEAQ. There are 15 amino acids in the CDR3, from cysteine to phenylalanine inclusive. The only DNA kept is the CDR3, 45 bases in frame from the first base. About this clone itself: The target of this receptor is not known. The junction and the germline gene differ at one end; a read error may be behind it.

TCR CDR3 regions were amplified from genomic DNA by multiplex PCR using the deep immunoSEQ assay. For each cell subset, the extracted genomic DNA was distributed evenly across all wells of several immunoSEQ 96-well plates, and each plate served as one replicate. Each replicate PCR for sorted subsets received around 200 ng genomic DNA, equal to roughly 30,000 T cell genomes. Purified libraries were quantified with a Qubit 3.0 fluorometer, sized on a Bioanalyzer 2100, and re-quantified with the KAPA Library Quantification kit. Every immunoSEQ 96-well plate was sequenced on a dedicated single-read 150-cycle Illumina NextSeq 550 flow cell. In the authors' own workflow: The immunoSEQ output contained only junctional sequences without quality scores, so filtering could not match that applied to full-length reads. Sequences were annotated with PyIR, a Python wrapper for IgBLAST v1.9, using IMGT germline references to assign V/J genes and CDR3. Reads were filtered out if the reads had weak V/J assignments (E-value above 1e-6), no CDR3, stop codons, out-of-frame junctions, or ambiguous translated residues. A V3J clonotype was defined by an identical inferred V gene, J gene, and CDR3 amino acid sequence. Percentage overlap between repertoires was calculated by dividing the number of shared unique clonotypes by the size of the smaller repertoire. Richness of each repertoire was evaluated using RTK rarefaction, the Chao1 estimator, and Recon v2.1 estimates of unobserved clonotypes. For all TCRbeta clonotypes obtained by the gDNA method from four donors, generation probabilities were computed with OLGA. This immuneACCESS table, as held by TCRdb, lists in-frame sequences with V and J called but not all clones. Of the missing ones, under half trace to an unresolved V gene in checked studies; the others have no known cause. That table is the source of V, J and clone size, and D and trimming were worked out from the DNA. The sample table holds approximately 980,000 clones, of which over 60% were seen once. Jointly, the top ten make up approximately 1.5% of the sample.

The donors were healthy, HIV-negative adults with no recently reported acute infections or vaccinations. All donors were Caucasian adults living in Nashville, Tennessee, USA. CD4+ T cells were enriched by magnetic negative selection; naive cells were then positively selected on CD45RA, and the negative fraction formed the memory subset. Blood was collected by leukapheresis, and PBMCs were isolated by Ficoll-Histopaque density gradient centrifugation and then cryopreserved in liquid nitrogen vapor phase. Purity and quantity of every magnetically sorted T cell population were checked by analytical flow cytometry. Genomic DNA was isolated from every sorted fraction and measured by UV absorbance on a Nanodrop 2000c.

The clonotype was recovered from a young man in good health. Recombination connected TRBV7-9 to TRBJ1-4, with the identity of the D gene unclear. Sequencing was carried out using memory CD4+ T cells sorted from blood. The intended sense of this specimen's cell subset or site label: CD45RA-negative fraction. The CDR3 is CASSLARPTNEKLFF. The bases are TGTGCCAGCAGCCTAGCGAGGCCAACTAATGAAAAACTGTTTTTT.